Listed here is a single TCR beta chain. This entry belongs to a study of regulatory T cells in long-lasting Graves disease. Described time point: persistent/refractory GD, antithyroid drugs over 5 years with positive TRAb. Following extraction of RNA from PBMCs, that RNA was used to make the TCR library. The authors built TCR beta libraries using iRepertoire HTBI primers and Arm-PCR of CDR3 regions. Via MiXCR, TCRdb re-called the multiplex PCR reads, giving one row per CDR3 protein. The profile shows about 300,000 distinct CDR3 sequences, more than 20% of them singletons. This sample comprised peripheral blood mononuclear cells (PBMCs), obtained when the disease was refractory, from a patient treated with antithyroid drugs. The clonotype originates from a female donor with Graves disease.

CDR3 residues: CASSYEGSWYNEQFF. As DNA, the CDR3 is TGTGCCAGCAGTTACGAAGGGTCTTGGTACAATGAGCAGTTCTTC. The chain links TRBV6-9 to TRBJ2-5; D remains unclear. The DNA matches TRBJ2-1 better at its end, which makes the J call doubtful. The CDR3 spans 15 residues. From germline, CDR1 is MNHGY and CDR2 SVAAGI.